A selection of T cell receptor beta chains follows, all from one sample in a study of CD8+ T cells in alopecia areata. The assay was immunoSEQ multiplex PCR, and TCRdb's table has in-frame clones only and misses some. The sample has fewer than 100,000 clones, roughly two thirds seen once. This specimen was CD8+ T cells sorted from blood, taken at week 4, from a patient treated with tofacitinib. Source of these receptors: a human donor with alopecia areata. Each CDR3 is given with its conserved first and last residue. The order of the fields is J gene, clone size, V gene, D gene, CDR3 length, CDR3 DNA, CDR3 protein. The D gene is left open where the match is weak. The size entry is marked missing in some rows and otherwise reads once, few, many or a size class.

j_gene: TRBJ1-1
abundance: -
v_gene: TRBV9
d_gene: -
len: 13
CDR3nt: TGTGCCAGCAGCGACCCTAACAGGGATGAAGCTTTCTTT
CDR3aa: CASSDPNRDEAFF

j_gene: TRBJ1-2
abundance: -
v_gene: TRBV30
d_gene: -
len: 11
CDR3nt: TGTGCCTGGTACTTTGGCTATGGCTACACCTTC
CDR3aa: CAWYFGYGYTF

j_gene: TRBJ2-1
abundance: few
v_gene: TRBV5-1
d_gene: -
len: 15
CDR3nt: TGCGCCAGCAGACCGACCGGGAGAATCGACAATGAGCAGTTCTTC
CDR3aa: CASRPTGRIDNEQFF

j_gene: TRBJ2-2
abundance: few
v_gene: TRBV29-1
d_gene: -
len: 13
CDR3nt: TGCAGCGTTAGTAACTCCAACACCGGGGAGCTGTTTTTT
CDR3aa: CSVSNSNTGELFF

j_gene: TRBJ1-2
abundance: -
v_gene: TRBV30
d_gene: TRBD1
len: 13
CDR3nt: TGTGCCTGGGGGGGGACAGCGGGCTATGGCTACACCTTC
CDR3aa: CAWGGTAGYGYTF

j_gene: TRBJ2-7
abundance: -
v_gene: TRBV29-1
d_gene: TRBD2
len: 12
CDR3nt: TGCAGCGTTGAGTTGGCGGGGATAGCGGGTTTCTTC
CDR3aa: CSVELAGIAGFF

j_gene: TRBJ2-2
abundance: -
v_gene: TRBV7-2
d_gene: TRBD2
len: 15
CDR3nt: TGTGCCAGCAGGAGACTAGCGGGAGACCCCGGGGAGCTGTTTTTT
CDR3aa: CASRRLAGDPGELFF

j_gene: TRBJ2-1
abundance: few
v_gene: TRBV5-1
d_gene: -
len: 12
CDR3nt: TGCGCCAGCACACTGGGGGACAATGAGCAGTTCTTC
CDR3aa: CASTLGDNEQFF

j_gene: TRBJ2-5
abundance: -
v_gene: TRBV7-9
d_gene: -
len: 15
CDR3nt: TGTGCCAGCAGCTGGCCTGGGACCCACCAAGAGACCCAGTACTTC
CDR3aa: CASSWPGTHQETQYF

j_gene: TRBJ1-5
abundance: few
v_gene: TRBV30
d_gene: -
len: 12
CDR3nt: TGTGCCTGGAGTGTAGGCAATCAGCCCCAGCATTTT
CDR3aa: CAWSVGNQPQHF